Included here is one T cell receptor beta chain sequence, with context. Method: immunoSEQ multiplex PCR; TCRdb's copy keeps in-frame clones and lacks some. The table for this sample gives tens of thousands of clones. This sample is part of a study of T cells in women clearing cervical HPV infection. The sequence came from a woman between 18 and 75 years old with a cervical HPV16 infection that either progressed to CIN3+ or cleared (not recorded which). Specimen: blood buffy coat.

CDR3 amino acids: CASSISGGNRYEQYF. The part of the CDR3 DNA that was read is TGTGCCAGTAGTATTTCCGGGGGAAATCGGTACGAG. The J gene is TRBJ2-7, the V gene TRBV19, with D possibly TRBD2 on 6 matching bases. The read terminates 3 residues before the CDR3 end, so the remaining end is supplied by the germline J gene. The germline V gene has CDR1 LNHDA and CDR2 SQIVND (reference sequence). This CDR3 has 15 amino acids. The V and J ends lost 3 bases and 4 bases respectively, with 16 bases between them. Complete variable domain (other parts from reference TRBV19 and TRBJ2-7): DGGITQSPKYLFRKEGQNVTLSCEQNLNHDAMYWYRQDPGQGLRLIYYSQIVNDFQKGDIAEGYSVSREKKESFPLTVTSAQKNPTAFYLCASSISGGNRYEQYFGPGTRLTVT.